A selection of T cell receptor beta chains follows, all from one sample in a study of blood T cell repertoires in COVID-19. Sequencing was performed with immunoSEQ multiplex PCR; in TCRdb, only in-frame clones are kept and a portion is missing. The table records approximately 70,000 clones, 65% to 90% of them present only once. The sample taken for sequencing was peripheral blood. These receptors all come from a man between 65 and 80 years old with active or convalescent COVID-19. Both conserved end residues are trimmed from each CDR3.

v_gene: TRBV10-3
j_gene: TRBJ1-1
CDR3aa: AIRRASRAEAF

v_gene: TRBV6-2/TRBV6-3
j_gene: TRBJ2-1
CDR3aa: ASSFRGEVLF

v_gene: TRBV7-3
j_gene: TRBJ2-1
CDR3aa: ASSPSEGEAHF

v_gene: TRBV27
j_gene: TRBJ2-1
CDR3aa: ASSLELAGGVEQF

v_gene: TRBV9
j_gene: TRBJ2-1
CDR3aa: ASSGLAGGRRNEQF

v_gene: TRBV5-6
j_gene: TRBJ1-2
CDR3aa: ASSPYPTAGYT

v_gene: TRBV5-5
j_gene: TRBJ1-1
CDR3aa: ASSLHREAF

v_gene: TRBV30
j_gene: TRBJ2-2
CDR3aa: ATGGSGRIRTGELF

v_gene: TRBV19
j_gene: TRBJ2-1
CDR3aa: ASSSGGLAVRNEQF

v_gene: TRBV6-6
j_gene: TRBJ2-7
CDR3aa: ASSSGGTYEQY

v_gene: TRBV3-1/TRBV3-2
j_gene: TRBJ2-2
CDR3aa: ASSPLAGESPGELF

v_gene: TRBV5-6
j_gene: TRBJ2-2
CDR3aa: ASSNGQLRNTGELF

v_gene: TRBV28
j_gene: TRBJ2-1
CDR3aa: ASSLGLAGAISSYNEQF

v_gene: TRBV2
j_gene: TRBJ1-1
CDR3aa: ASTGWTEAF

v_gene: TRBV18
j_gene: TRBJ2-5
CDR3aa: ASSPGYQETQY

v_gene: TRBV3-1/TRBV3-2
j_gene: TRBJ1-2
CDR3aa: ASSQRGGGYGYT

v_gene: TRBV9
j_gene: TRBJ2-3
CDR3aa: ASSPARGTDTQY

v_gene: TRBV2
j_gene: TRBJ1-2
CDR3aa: ASSPGTQLYGYT

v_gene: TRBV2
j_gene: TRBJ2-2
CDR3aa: ASSEAAVTGELF

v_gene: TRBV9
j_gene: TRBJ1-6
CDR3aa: ASSARIPGGTSNSPLH

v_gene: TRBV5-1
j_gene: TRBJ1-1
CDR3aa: ASSYRGENTEAF

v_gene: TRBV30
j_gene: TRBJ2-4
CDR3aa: AWSKQEYKNIQY

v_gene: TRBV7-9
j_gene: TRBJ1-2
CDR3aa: ASSSVGGNYGYT

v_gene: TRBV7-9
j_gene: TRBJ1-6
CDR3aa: ASSPGTGVHSPLH

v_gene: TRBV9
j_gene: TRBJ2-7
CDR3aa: ASSPEAAGWYEQY

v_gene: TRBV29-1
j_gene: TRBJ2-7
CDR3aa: SVDAGGSYEQY

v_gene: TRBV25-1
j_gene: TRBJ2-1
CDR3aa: ASIVLAETHFDEQF

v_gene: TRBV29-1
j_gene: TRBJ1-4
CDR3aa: SVDPTGRNEKLF

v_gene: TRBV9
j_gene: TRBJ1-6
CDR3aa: ASSVDTGNSPLH

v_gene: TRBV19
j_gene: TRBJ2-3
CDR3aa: ASGWREVTDTQY

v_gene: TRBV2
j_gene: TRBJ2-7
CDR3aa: ASRRGAASYEQY

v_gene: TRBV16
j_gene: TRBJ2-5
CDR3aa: ASSQSIAGAQETQY

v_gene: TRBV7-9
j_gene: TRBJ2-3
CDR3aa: ASMTTKYTDTQY

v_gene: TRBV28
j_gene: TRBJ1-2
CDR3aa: ASSQGLTRGYT

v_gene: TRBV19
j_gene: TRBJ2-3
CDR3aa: ASTPWGGAGDTQY

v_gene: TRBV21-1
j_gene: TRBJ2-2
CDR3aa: ASSDRQGSTGELF

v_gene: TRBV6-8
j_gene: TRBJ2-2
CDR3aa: ASQLLICGSFVGELF

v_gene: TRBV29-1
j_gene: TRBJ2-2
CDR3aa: SVRNTGELF

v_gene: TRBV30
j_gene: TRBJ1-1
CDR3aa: AWSVRQNTEAF

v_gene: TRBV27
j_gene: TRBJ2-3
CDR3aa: ASSSTSGQRGVTQY

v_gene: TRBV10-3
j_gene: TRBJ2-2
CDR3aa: ATTADRGLVTGELF

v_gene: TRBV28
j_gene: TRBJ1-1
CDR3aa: ASSLTPNTEAF

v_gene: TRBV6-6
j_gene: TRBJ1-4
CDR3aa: ASSLNEKLF

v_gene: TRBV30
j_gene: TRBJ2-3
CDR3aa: AWRLTDTQY

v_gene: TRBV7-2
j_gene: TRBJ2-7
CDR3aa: ASSLDRGQGHYEQY

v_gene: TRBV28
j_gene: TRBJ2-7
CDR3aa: ASSLGTSGRAREQY

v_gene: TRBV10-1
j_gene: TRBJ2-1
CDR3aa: ASSGGTSGRGDEQF

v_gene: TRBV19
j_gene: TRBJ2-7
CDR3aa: ASSSRTASYEQY

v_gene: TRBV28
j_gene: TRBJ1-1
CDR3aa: ASSLRTWTGNTEAF

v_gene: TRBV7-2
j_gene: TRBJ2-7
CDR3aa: ASSSRGTVFEQY

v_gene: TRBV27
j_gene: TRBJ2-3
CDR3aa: ASSGMKDTQY

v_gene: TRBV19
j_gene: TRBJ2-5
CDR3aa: ASSTTGGPLQETQY

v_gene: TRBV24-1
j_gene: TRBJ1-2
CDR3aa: ATSDLPNYGYT

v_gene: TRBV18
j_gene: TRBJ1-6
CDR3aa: ASSLQGNSPLH

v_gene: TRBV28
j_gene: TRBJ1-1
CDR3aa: ASSSDSEVIEAF

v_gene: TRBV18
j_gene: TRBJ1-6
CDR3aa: ASSPVVQGARNSPLH

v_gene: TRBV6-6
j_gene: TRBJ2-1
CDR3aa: ASSLHEQF

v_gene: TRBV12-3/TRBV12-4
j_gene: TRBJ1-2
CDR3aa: ATNPTANYGYT

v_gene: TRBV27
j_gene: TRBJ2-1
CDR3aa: ASSLSGGLAGGHEQF

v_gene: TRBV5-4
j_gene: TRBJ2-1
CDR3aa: ASSEPASGKVSV